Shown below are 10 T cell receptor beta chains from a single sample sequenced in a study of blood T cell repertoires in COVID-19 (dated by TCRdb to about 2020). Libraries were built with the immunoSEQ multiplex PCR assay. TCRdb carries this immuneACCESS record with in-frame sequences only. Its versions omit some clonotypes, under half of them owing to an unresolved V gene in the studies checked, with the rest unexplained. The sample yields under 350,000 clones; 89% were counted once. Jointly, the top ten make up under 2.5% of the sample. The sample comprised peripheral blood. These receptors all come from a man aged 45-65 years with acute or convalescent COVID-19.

The CDR3 DNA reads as TGTGCCATCAGTGAGGGCCGTGAAGCTTTCTTT. It yields the protein CAISEGREAFF. The chain has TRBV10-3 and TRBJ1-1; D ambiguous. This CDR3 is built from 11 residues. With 2 bases removed from V and 7 bases from J, the gap between germline ends came to 5 bases. Germline V gives CDR1 ENHRY, CDR2 SYGVKD.

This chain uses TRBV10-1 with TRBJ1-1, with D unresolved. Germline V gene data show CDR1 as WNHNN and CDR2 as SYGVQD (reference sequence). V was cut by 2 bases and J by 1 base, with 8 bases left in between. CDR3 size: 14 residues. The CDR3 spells CASSEGFGNTEAFF. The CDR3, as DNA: TGCGCCAGCAGTGAGGGCTTTGGGAACACTGAAGCTTTCTTT.

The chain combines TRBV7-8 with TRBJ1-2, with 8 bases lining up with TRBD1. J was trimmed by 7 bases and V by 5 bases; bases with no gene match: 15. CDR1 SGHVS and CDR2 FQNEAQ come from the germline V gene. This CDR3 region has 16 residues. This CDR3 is CASSLTTRGRVSGYTF. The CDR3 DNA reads TGTGCCAGCAGCCTAACCACCAGGGGGCGCGTTTCTGGCTACACCTTC.

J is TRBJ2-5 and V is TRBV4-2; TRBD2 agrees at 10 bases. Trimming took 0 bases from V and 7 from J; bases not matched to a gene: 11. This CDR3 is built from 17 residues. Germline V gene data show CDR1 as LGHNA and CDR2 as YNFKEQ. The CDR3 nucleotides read TGTGCCAGCAGCCAAGAGGCTAGCGGGGGCCACGGGGGGACCCAGTACTTC. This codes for CASSQEASGGHGGTQYF.

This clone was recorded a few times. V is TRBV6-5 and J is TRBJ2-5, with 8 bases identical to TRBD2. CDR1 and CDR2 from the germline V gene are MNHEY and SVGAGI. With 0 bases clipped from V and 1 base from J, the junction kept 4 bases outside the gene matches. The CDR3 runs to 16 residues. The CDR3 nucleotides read TGTGCCAGCAGTTACTCAGCGGGGGCCACCCAAGAGACCCAGTACTTC. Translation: CASSYSAGATQETQYF.

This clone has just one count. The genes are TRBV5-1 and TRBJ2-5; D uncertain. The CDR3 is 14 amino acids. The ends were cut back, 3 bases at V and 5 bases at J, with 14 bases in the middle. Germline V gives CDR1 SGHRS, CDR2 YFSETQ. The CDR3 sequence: CASSSRSPWETQYF. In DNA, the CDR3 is TGCGCCAGCAGCTCTCGAAGCCCATGGGAGACCCAGTACTTC.

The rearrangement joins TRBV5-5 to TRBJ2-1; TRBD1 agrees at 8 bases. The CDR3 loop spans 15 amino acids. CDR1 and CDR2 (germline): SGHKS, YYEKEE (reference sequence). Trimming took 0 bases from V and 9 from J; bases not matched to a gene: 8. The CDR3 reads CASSLEWTGILEQFF. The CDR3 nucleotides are TGTGCCAGCAGCTTGGAGTGGACAGGGATCCTTGAGCAGTTCTTC. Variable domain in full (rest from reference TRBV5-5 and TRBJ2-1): DAGVTQSPTHLIKTRGQQVTLRCSPISGHKSVSWYQQVLGQGPQFIFQYYEKEERGRGNFPDRFSARQFPNYSSELNVNALLLGDSALYLCASSLEWTGILEQFFGPGTRLTVL.

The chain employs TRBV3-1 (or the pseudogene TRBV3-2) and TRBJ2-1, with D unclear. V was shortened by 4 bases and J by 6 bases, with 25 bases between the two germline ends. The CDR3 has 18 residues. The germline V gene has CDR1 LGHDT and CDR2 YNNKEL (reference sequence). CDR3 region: CASSPPNAGFKLRNEQFF. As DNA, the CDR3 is TGTGCCAGCAGCCCTCCCAACGCCGGTTTTAAACTACGCAATGAGCAGTTCTTC.

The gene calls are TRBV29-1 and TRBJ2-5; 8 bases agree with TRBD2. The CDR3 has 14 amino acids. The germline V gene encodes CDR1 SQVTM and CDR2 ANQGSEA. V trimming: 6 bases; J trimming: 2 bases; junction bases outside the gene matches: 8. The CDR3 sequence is CSVTGGVGQETQYF. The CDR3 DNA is TGCAGCGTGACCGGGGGGGTTGGGCAAGAGACCCAGTACTTC.

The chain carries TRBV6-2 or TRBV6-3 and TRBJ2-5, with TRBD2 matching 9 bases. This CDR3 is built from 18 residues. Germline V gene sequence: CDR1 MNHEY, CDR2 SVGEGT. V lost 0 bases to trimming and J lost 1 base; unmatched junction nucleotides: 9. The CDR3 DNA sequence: TGTGCCAGCAGTTACTCGGAGCGGGGGACTAGCCCCCAAGAGACCCAGTACTTC. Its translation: CASSYSERGTSPQETQYF.